The T cell receptor beta chain described here comes from a study of blood T cell repertoires in COVID-19. In the original workflow: It was from reference gene primer amplification that nucleated cell counts were estimated. Using immunoSEQ multiplex PCR, the repertoire was profiled, and TCRdb retains in-frame clones only, with some absent. The V and J calls and the clone size are those of that table, but D and trimming were determined from the DNA. The data hold around 81,000 clones, with about 89% observed a single time. The sequenced sample consisted of peripheral blood. The receptor's source is a woman aged 55-69 years with acute or convalescent COVID-19.

CDR3 nucleotides: TGTGCCAGCAGCACCGGACAGGCGGGGGGGAAGAACACTGAAGCTTTCTTT. Its protein is CASSTGQAGGKNTEAFF. This chain uses TRBV7-2 with TRBJ1-1; 7 bases map to TRBD1. The CDR3 contains 17 residues. The V and J ends lost 5 bases and 1 base, in that order; junction bases with no gene match: 13. Germline loops: CDR1 SGHTA, CDR2 FQGNSA.